This T cell receptor (beta chain) was identified during a study of cytomegalovirus exposure and HLA in healthy donors. Study-wide results and caveats: The study listed about 150 cytomegalovirus-associated TCR beta chains. Later on, an analysis showed TCR association rates differing by HLA locus, with DRB1 the most and HLA-C the fewest.

PCR amplification relied on 60 Vbeta primers (plus 13 Jbeta primers). The data were produced by immunoSEQ multiplex PCR, yet TCRdb's version contains in-frame clones alone and is incomplete. This repertoire includes roughly 62,000 clones. J was trimmed by 5 bases and V by 4 bases; bases with no gene match: 4. The CDR3 has 15 residues. Per germline, CDR1 MNHNY and CDR2 SVGAGI (reference sequence). As for this clone: Its target is unknown.

The source material was PBMCs. The TCR originated in a male donor in good health and CMV-seronegative. The V call is TRBV6-6, the J call TRBJ1-4, with 10 bases fitting TRBD1. This chain's CDR3 is CASSFKTGGNEKLFF. CDR3 DNA: TGTGCCAGCAGTTTTAAGACAGGGGGCAATGAAAAACTGTTTTTT.